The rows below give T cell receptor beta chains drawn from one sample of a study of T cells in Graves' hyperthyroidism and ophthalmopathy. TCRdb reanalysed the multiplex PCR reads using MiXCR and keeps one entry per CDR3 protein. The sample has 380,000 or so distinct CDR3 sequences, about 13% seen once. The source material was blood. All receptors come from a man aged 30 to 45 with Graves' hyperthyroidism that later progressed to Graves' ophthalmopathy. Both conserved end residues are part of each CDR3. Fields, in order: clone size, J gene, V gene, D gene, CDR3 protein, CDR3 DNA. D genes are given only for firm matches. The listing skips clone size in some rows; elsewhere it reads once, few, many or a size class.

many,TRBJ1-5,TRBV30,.,CAWDNGAGQPQHF,TGTGCCTGGGACAATGGGGCTGGTCAGCCCCAGCATTTT
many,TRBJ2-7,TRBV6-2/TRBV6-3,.,CASSYSDSSYEQYF,TGTGCCAGCAGTTACTCGGACAGCTCCTACGAGCAGTACTTC
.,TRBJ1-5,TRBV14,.,CASSQAGFNQPQHF,TGTGCCAGCAGCCAAGCGGGGTTCAATCAGCCCCAGCATTTT
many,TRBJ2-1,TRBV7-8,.,CASSFYSRGNEQFF,TGTGCCAGCAGCTTTTACTCTCGGGGCAATGAGCAGTTCTTC
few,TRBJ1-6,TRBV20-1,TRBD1,CSAGQAYNSPLHF,TGCAGTGCTGGACAGGCCTATAATTCACCCCTCCACTTT
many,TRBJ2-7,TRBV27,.,CASSHGLGPSYEQYF,TGTGCCAGCAGTCATGGACTCGGCCCCTCCTACGAGCAGTACTTC
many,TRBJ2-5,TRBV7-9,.,CASSTPAPVWETQYF,TGTGCCAGCAGTACTCCCGCCCCAGTATGGGAGACCCAGTACTTC
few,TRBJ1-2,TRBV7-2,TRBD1,CASSTGGEGYGYTF,TGTGCCAGCAGTACAGGGGGCGAGGGCTATGGCTACACCTTC
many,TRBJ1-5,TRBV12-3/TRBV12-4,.,CASSWGRQGNQPQHF,TGTGCCAGCAGTTGGGGTCGGCAGGGCAATCAGCCCCAGCATTTT
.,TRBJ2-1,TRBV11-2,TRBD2,CASSRAGTLAGALSYNEQFF,TGTGCCAGCAGCCGGGCGGGGACACTAGCGGGGGCCCTCTCCTACAATGAGCAGTTCTTC
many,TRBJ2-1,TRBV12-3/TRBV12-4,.,CASSFRRANEQFF,TGTGCCAGCAGTTTCAGAAGGGCCAATGAGCAGTTCTTC
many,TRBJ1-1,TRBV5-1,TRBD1,CASSFGDRVNTEAFF,TGCGCCAGCAGCTTTGGGGACAGGGTGAACACTGAAGCTTTCTTT
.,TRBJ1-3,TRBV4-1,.,CASSQEPDSGNTIYF,TGCGCCAGCAGCCAAGAACCTGATTCTGGAAACACCATATATTTT
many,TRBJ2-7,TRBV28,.,CASSPGPAYEQYF,TGTGCCAGCAGCCCCGGGCCCGCCTACGAGCAGTACTTC
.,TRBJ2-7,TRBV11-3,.,CASNRAMGGNEQYF,TGTGCCAGCAATCGCGCAATGGGGGGAAACGAGCAGTACTTC
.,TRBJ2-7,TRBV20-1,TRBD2,CSARDRGSGGPAQYF,TGCAGTGCTAGAGATAGAGGAAGCGGGGGCCCCGCGCAGTACTTC
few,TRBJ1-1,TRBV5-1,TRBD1,CASSLGQGYGGPEAFF,TGCGCCAGCAGCTTGGGACAGGGGTACGGGGGGCCTGAAGCTTTCTTT
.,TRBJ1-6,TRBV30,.,CAWRKGWGSPLHF,TGTGCCTGGAGGAAGGGTTGGGGTTCACCCCTCCACTTT
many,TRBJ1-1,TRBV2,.,CASSVDRFNTEAFF,TGTGCCAGCAGCGTGGACAGATTTAACACTGAAGCTTTCTTT
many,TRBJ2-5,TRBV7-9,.,CASSLVGVGETQYF,TGTGCCAGCAGTCTGGTAGGGGTAGGTGAGACCCAGTACTTC
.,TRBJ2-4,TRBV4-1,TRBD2,CASSQARGGSMWNIQYF,TGCGCCAGCAGCCAAGCTCGCGGGGGGAGTATGTGGAACATTCAGTACTTC